Below are 22 T cell receptor beta chains sequenced from a single sample in a study of OX40 agonist ivuxolimab in advanced cancers. The table came from immunoSEQ multiplex PCR; TCRdb's copy has only in-frame clones and leaves some out. The sample shows roughly 40,000 clones, roughly 88% of them seen only once. The sample consisted of CD4+ or CD8+ T cells sorted from blood, taken in a trial of the OX40 agonist ivuxolimab. Receptors were obtained from an adult with an advanced solid tumor such as melanoma, head and neck, liver or kidney cancer.

V and J are TRBV15 and TRBJ2-3; D tentatively reads TRBD1 or TRBD2 (5 bases each). V lost 1 base to trimming and J lost 2 bases, with 13 bases between them. There are 16 residues in the CDR3. Germline values: CDR1 LNHNV, CDR2 YYDKDF (reference sequence). The DNA of the CDR3 is TGTGCCACCAGCAGAGTACTGATGGGGGTCACAGATACGCAGTATTTT. Translated: CATSRVLMGVTDTQYF.

The chain couples TRBV5-4 to TRBJ2-6, with TRBD2 as a possible D gene (5 bases). Per the germline V gene, CDR1 is SGHNT and CDR2 is YYREEE (reference sequence). Trimming shortened V by 3 bases and J by 4 bases, and 14 bases separated the two germline ends. CDR3 length equals 16 residues. CDR3 sequence (DNA): TGTGCCAGCAGCTCAGACCCGGGGAGCGGGGCCAACGTCCTGACTTTC. Translated, it gives CASSSDPGSGANVLTF. The full variable domain, rest sourced from reference TRBV5-4 and TRBJ2-6, is ETGVTQSPTHLIKTRGQQVTLRCSSQSGHNTVSWYQQALGQGPQFIFQYYREEENGRGNFPPRFSGLQFPNYSSELNVNALELDDSALYLCASSSDPGSGANVLTFGAGSRLTVL.

The chain is built from TRBV11-2 and TRBJ2-1; 7 positions match TRBD1. In germline, CDR1 is SGHAT, CDR2 FQNNGV. V was pared by 5 bases and J by 3 bases, with 7 bases of the junction left unmatched. CDR3 length equals 15 residues. CDR3 residues: CASSPTGTIYNEQFF. The CDR3 DNA reads as TGTGCCAGCAGCCCGACAGGGACAATCTACAATGAGCAGTTCTTC.

The rearrangement uses TRBV9 and TRBJ2-5, with 15 bases identical to TRBD2. This CDR3 is built from 16 residues. Per the germline V gene, CDR1 is SGDLS and CDR2 is YYNGEE. With V trimmed by 3 bases and J by 3 bases, 3 bases remained unmatched. The CDR3 sequence is CASSAGTSGGKETQYF. In DNA form, the CDR3 reads TGTGCCAGCAGCGCCGGGACTAGCGGGGGGAAAGAGACCCAGTACTTC. The variable domain in full, with the rest retrieved from reference TRBV9 and TRBJ2-5, is DSGVTQTPKHLITATGQRVTLRCSPRSGDLSVYWYQQSLDQGLQFLIQYYNGEERAKGNILERFSAQQFPDLHSELNLSSLELGDSALYFCASSAGTSGGKETQYFGPGTRLLVL.

V is TRBV6-5 and J is TRBJ1-2, with 8 nucleotides matching TRBD1. V was clipped by 2 bases and J by 5 bases; unmatched bases: 4. Germline V gene lookup returns CDR1 MNHEY and CDR2 SVGAGI. This CDR3 comprises 14 residues. The CDR3 is CASSYGQGGYGYTF. CDR3 nucleotides: TGTGCCAGCAGTTACGGACAGGGTGGATATGGCTACACCTTC.

In DNA, the CDR3 is TGTGCCAGCAGCTTACGCCTGGCAGCGAACACCGGGGAGCTGTTTTTT. It is translated as CASSLRLAANTGELFF. This chain links TRBV7-3 with TRBJ2-2, with D unclear. The CDR3 has 16 residues. The germline V gene has CDR1 SGHTA and CDR2 FQGTGA. V shed 2 bases and J shed 0 bases, with 10 bases lying between them.

This chain joins TRBV9 and TRBJ2-7; D is unclear. This CDR3 comprises 17 residues. Deletions cut 0 bases from V and 0 bases from J, with 16 bases between. From germline, CDR1 is SGDLS and CDR2 YYNGEE. Here the CDR3 reads CASSVGLWGNLSYEQYF. DNA for the CDR3: TGTGCCAGCAGCGTAGGTTTGTGGGGAAACCTCTCCTACGAGCAGTACTTC.

The gene calls are TRBV6-5 and TRBJ2-7; no reliable D call. V lost 6 bases to trimming and J lost 7 bases, with 1 base between them. The CDR3 loop spans 8 amino acids. Per the germline V gene, CDR1 is MNHEY and CDR2 is SVGAGI. DNA of the CDR3: TGTGCCAGCAGGGAGCAGTACGTC. This gives the protein CASREQYV.

The CDR3: CASIPGTGWRVAFF. Here the CDR3 DNA reads TGTGCCAGCATTCCCGGGACAGGGTGGAGGGTGGCTTTCTTT. The chain links TRBV28 to TRBJ1-1, with 9 bases fitting TRBD1. The CDR3 consists of 14 residues. Per germline, CDR1 MDHEN and CDR2 SYDVKM. After removal of 7 bases from V and 11 bases from J, the junction contained 14 bases not matched to a gene.

The chain carries TRBV7-6 and TRBJ2-5; 7 bases line up with TRBD2. The CDR3 spans 15 residues. The V gene's germline CDR1 is SGHVS and CDR2 FNYEAQ. V shed 5 bases and J 5 bases; nucleotides not matched to a gene: 11. CDR3 in DNA: TGTGCCAGCAGCCTAATTTGGGGAGCGGGGGAGACCCAGTACTTC. It codes for CASSLIWGAGETQYF. The variable domain in full, with the rest retrieved from reference TRBV7-6 and TRBJ2-5, is GAGVSQSPRYKVTKRGQDVALRCDPISGHVSLYWYRQALGQGPEFLTYFNYEAQQDKSGLPNDRFSAERPEGSISTLTIQRTEQRDSAMYRCASSLIWGAGETQYFGPGTRLLVL.

The chain combines TRBV28 with TRBJ2-7; D not resolved. The CDR3 consists of 13 residues. Germline assignment: CDR1 MDHEN and CDR2 SYDVKM. Trimming stripped 2 bases from V and 2 bases from J, with 7 bases between. This CDR3 reads CASSLAGTYEQYV. The CDR3 DNA follows: TGTGCCAGCAGTTTAGCAGGAACCTACGAGCAGTACGTC.

CDR3 sequence (DNA): TGTGCCAGCAGTGAAGTGGGGACAGGGTATCAGCCCCAGCATTTT. It is translated as CASSEVGTGYQPQHF. The chain is built from TRBV6-1 and TRBJ1-5; 9 bases are shared with TRBD1. J lost 5 bases, V lost 1 base, and 3 bases had no gene match. From germline, CDR1 is MNHNS and CDR2 SASEGT. This CDR3 has 15 amino acids.

The chain is built from TRBV4-1 and TRBJ2-1, with D unclear. The ends were cut back, 2 bases at V and 2 bases at J, with 4 bases in the middle. The CDR3 sequence is 13 residues long. CDR1 is MGHRA and CDR2 is YSYEKL in the germline V gene. CDR3 in DNA: TGCGCCAGCAGCCAAAGCCCCTACAATGAGCAGTTCTTC. Amino acids: CASSQSPYNEQFF.

This clone was seen only a few times. The CDR3 here is CASSESVVPGELFF. As DNA, the CDR3 is TGCGCCAGCAGTGAGTCTGTAGTACCCGGGGAGCTGTTTTTT. This chain connects TRBV10-1 to TRBJ2-2; D gene unclear. The CDR3 consists of 14 residues. The V end lost 0 bases, the J end lost 6 bases, and 8 bases lay between the germline ends. CDR1 is WNHNN, CDR2 SYGVQD, per germline (reference sequence).

The chain is built from TRBV5-5 and TRBJ2-5; 9 nucleotides match TRBD2. V shed 0 bases, J shed 6 bases, and the junction held 3 bases outside the gene matches. Germline lookup yields CDR1 SGHKS and CDR2 YYEKEE (reference sequence). The length of the CDR3 is 14 residues. The CDR3 reads CASSLGTSAQTQYF. In DNA form, the CDR3 reads TGTGCCAGCAGCTTGGGGACTAGCGCTCAGACCCAGTACTTC.

This clone was seen more than once but under ten times. The chain combines TRBV28 with TRBJ1-6; D is uncertain. CDR1 is MDHEN, CDR2 SYDVKM, per germline. The CDR3 runs 12 residues. V was cut by 5 bases and J by 13 bases, with 12 bases left in between. The CDR3 region is CASSPPRGPLHF. For the CDR3, the DNA is TGTGCCAGCAGTCCCCCCCGAGGGCCCCTCCACTTT.

The chain links TRBV4-1 to TRBJ1-5; 9 bases fit TRBD1. Germline assignment: CDR1 MGHRA and CDR2 YSYEKL. V lost 0 bases and J lost 9; bases outside the gene matches: 9. CDR3 length equals 16 residues. CDR3 DNA sequence: TGCGCCAGCAGCCAAGAGATACCGGGACAGGGTTGGCCCCAGCATTTT. It codes for CASSQEIPGQGWPQHF.

This sequence joins TRBV6-6 and TRBJ1-2; TRBD1 agrees at 10 bases. The CDR3 covers 13 residues. V gave up 5 bases and J gave up 6 bases; unmatched junction bases: 3. CDR1 is MNHNY and CDR2 is SVGAGI in the germline V gene (reference sequence). CDR3 DNA: TGTGCCAGCAGTCCCGACAGGGGGCATGGCTACACCTTC. Protein product: CASSPDRGHGYTF.

The V and J genes are TRBV5-6 and TRBJ1-6; D remains unclear. The CDR3 runs to 17 residues. The V gene's germline CDR1 is SGHDT and CDR2 YYEEEE. V lost 0 bases and J lost 0, with 10 bases in between. Here the CDR3 DNA reads TGTGCCAGCAGCTTGGCCACGGGGTACTCCTATAATTCACCCCTCCACTTT. Translation: CASSLATGYSYNSPLHF.

The genes are TRBV6-5 and TRBJ2-7; D may match TRBD1 or TRBD2 (5 bases each). Trimming removed 6 bases from V and 2 bases from J, with 14 bases in between. The germline CDR1 and CDR2 sequences are MNHEY and SVGAGI. CDR3 length equals 14 residues. The CDR3 sequence is CASRSHGTAYEQYF. CDR3 nucleotides: TGTGCCAGCAGATCCCACGGGACCGCCTACGAGCAGTACTTC.

This chain connects TRBV27 to TRBJ1-2; 7 bases are shared with TRBD1. This CDR3 region has 14 residues. V was clipped by 4 bases and J by 2 bases; unmatched bases: 4. In germline, CDR1 is MNHEY, CDR2 SMNVEV (reference sequence). Written as DNA, the CDR3 is TGTGCCAGCAGTTGGGACAGCGGAAACTATGGCTACACCTTC. Translated: CASSWDSGNYGYTF.

V usage is TRBV9 and J usage is TRBJ1-1; no reliable D call. CDR1 and CDR2 from the germline V gene are SGDLS and YYNGEE. This CDR3 contains 12 residues. The V gene lost 4 bases and the J gene lost 5 bases, with 9 bases spanning the gap. The CDR3 is CASSPAMTEAFF. CDR3 nucleotide sequence: TGTGCCAGCAGCCCCGCGATGACTGAAGCTTTCTTT.